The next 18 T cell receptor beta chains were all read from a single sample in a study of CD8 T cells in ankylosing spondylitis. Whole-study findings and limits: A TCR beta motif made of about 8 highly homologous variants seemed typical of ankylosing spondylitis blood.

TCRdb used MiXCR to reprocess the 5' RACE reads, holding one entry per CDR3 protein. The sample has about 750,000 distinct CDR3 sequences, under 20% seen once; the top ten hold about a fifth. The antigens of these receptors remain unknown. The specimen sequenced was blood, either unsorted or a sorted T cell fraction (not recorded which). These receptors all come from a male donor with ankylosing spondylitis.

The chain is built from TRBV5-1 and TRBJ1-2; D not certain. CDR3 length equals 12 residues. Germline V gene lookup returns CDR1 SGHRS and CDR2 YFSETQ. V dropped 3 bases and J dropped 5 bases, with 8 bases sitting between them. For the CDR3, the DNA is TGCGCCAGCAGCTCCGGGCAATATGGCTACACCTTC. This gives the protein CASSSGQYGYTF.

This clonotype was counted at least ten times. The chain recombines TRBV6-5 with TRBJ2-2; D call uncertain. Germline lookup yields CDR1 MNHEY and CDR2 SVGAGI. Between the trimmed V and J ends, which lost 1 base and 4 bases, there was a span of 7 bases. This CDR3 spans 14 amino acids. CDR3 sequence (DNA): TGTGCCAGCAGTTACTACAGAGCCACCGGGGAGCTGTTTTTT. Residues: CASSYYRATGELFF.

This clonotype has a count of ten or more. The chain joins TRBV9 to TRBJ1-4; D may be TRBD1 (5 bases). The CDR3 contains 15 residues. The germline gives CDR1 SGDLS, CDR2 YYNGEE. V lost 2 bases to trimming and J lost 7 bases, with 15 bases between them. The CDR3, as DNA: TGTGCCAGCAGCGTGGGTTCGGGGGAAGTTGAAAAACTGTTTTTT. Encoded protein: CASSVGSGEVEKLFF.

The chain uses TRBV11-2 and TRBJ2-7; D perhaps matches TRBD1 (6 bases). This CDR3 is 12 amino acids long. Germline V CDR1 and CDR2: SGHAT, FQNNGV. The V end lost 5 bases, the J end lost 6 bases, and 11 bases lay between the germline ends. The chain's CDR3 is CASSLYRAEQYF. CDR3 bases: TGTGCCAGCAGCCTCTACAGGGCCGAGCAGTACTTC.

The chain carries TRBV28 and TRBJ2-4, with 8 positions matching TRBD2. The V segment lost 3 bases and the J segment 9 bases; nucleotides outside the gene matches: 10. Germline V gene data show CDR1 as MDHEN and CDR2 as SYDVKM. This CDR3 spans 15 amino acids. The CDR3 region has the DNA TGTGCCAGCAGTTTTCGTCGCGGGAGCGGGAGCATTCAGTACTTC. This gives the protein CASSFRRGSGSIQYF. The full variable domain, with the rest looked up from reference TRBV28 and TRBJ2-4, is DVKVTQSSRYLVKRTGEKVFLECVQDMDHENMFWYRQDPGLGLRLIYFSYDVKMKEKGDIPEGYSVSREKKERFSLILESASTNQTSMYLCASSFRRGSGSIQYFGAGTRLSVL.

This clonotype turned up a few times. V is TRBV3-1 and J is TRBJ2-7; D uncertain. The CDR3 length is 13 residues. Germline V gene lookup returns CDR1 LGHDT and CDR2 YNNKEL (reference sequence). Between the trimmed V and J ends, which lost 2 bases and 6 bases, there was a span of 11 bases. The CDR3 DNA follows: TGTGCCAGCAGCCAACCGCCCTTACGCGAGCAGTACTTC. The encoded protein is CASSQPPLREQYF.

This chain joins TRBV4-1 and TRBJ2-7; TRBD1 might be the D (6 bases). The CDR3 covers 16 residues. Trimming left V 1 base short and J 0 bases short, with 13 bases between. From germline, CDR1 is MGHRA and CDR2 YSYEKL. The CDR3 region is CASSQVLRGYSYEQYF. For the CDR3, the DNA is TGCGCCAGCAGCCAAGTCCTCAGGGGTTACTCCTACGAGCAGTACTTC.

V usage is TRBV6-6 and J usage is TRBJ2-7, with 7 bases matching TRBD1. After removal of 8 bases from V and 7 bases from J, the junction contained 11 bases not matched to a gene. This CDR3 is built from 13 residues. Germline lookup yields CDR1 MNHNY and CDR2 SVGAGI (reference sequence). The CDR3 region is CASSNKGAYEQYF. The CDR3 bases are TGTGCCAGCTCCAACAAGGGGGCGTATGAGCAGTACTTC.

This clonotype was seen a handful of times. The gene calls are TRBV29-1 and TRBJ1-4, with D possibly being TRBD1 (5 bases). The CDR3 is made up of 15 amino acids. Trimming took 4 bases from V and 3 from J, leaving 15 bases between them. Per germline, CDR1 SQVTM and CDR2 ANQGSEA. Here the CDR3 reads CSVGGSGQANEKLFF. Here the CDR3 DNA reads TGCAGCGTTGGGGGCTCCGGGCAAGCTAATGAAAAACTGTTTTTT. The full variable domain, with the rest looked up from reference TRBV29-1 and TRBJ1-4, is SAVISQKPSRDICQRGTSLTIQCQVDSQVTMMFWYRQQPGQSLTLIATANQGSEATYESGFVIDKFPISRPNLTFSTLTVSNMSPEDSSIYLCSVGGSGQANEKLFFGSGTQLSVL.

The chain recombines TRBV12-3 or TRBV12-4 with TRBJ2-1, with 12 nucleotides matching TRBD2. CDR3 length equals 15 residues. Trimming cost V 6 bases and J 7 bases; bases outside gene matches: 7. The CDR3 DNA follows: TGTGCCAGCAGCCTAGCGGGAGGGCTGGGGAATGAGCAGTTCTTC. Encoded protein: CASSLAGGLGNEQFF.

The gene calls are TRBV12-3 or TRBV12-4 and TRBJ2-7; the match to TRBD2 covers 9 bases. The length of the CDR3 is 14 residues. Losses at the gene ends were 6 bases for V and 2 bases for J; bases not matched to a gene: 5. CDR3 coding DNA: TGTGCCAGCAGGGTAGCGGGGGCGACCTACGAGCAGTACTTC. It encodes CASRVAGATYEQYF.

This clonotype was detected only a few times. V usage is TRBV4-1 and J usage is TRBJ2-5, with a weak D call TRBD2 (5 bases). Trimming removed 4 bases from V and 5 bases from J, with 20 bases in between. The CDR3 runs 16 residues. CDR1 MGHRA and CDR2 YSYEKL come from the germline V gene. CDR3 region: CASSPGSLARRETQYF. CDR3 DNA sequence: TGCGCCAGCAGCCCAGGTTCTTTGGCCCGGAGGGAGACCCAGTACTTC.

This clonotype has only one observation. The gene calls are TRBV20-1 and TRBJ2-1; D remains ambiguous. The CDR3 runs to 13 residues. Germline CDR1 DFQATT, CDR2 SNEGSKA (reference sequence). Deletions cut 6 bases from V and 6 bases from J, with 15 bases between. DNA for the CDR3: TGCAGTGCCCACAGACTGCTCCGCAATGAGCAGTTCTTC. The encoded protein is CSAHRLLRNEQFF.

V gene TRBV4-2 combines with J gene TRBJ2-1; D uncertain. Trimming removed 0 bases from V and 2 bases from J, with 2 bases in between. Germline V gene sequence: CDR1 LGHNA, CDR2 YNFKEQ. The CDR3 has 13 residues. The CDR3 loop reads CASSQDAYNEQFF. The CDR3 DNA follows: TGTGCCAGCAGCCAAGATGCCTACAATGAGCAGTTCTTC.

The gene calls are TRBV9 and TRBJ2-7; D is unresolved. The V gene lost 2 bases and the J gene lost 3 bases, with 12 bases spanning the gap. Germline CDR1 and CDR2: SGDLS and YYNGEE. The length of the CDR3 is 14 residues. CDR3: CASSVARSNYEQYF. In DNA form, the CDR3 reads TGTGCCAGCAGCGTGGCTAGGTCAAACTACGAGCAGTACTTC.

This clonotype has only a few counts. The CDR3 protein is CASSQLDRGSNQPQHF. The CDR3 DNA follows: TGTGCCAGCAGCCAGCTTGACAGGGGTAGCAATCAGCCCCAGCATTTT. The chain joins TRBV4-2 to TRBJ1-5; 8 bases fit TRBD1. With V trimmed by 3 bases and J by 0 bases, 4 bases remained unmatched. The germline gives CDR1 LGHNA, CDR2 YNFKEQ. This CDR3 has 16 residues.

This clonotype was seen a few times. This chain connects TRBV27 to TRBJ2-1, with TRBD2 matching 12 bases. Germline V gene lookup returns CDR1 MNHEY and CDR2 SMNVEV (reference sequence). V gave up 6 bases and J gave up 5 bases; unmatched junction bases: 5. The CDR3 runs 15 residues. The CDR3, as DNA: TGTGCCAGCAGCTCCGGGACTAGCGGGCACAATGAGCAGTTCTTC. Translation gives CASSSGTSGHNEQFF.

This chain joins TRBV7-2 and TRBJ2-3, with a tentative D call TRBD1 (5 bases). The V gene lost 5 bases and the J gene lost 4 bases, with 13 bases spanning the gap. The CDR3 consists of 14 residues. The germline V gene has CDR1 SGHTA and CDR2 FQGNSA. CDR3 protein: CASSPFQGADTQYF. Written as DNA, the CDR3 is TGTGCCAGCAGCCCGTTCCAGGGCGCAGATACGCAGTATTTT.